The subject of this entry is one TCR beta chain. What it recognizes is unknown. The length of the CDR3 is 12 residues. V lost 0 bases and J 10 bases, leaving 9 bases between the germline ends. The germline gives CDR1 LGHDT, CDR2 YNNKEL (reference sequence). Those donating, healthy Caucasian individuals from Russia, were aged roughly 6 to 90. A second 7 to 11 cycle PCR used barcoded and J-beta primers. TCRdb fed the 5' RACE reads into MiXCR, producing one record per CDR3 protein. The sample has 1.2 million to 1.5 million distinct CDR3 sequences, approximately 59% seen once. This sample stems from a study of blood T cells in healthy people across ages. Findings and limits, study-wide: The study found TCR beta diversity correlated strongly with naive T cell percentage. Relative to aged donors, long-lived donors carried more naive CD4+ cells and displayed higher diversity.

The origin of this receptor is a man between 18 and 35 years old in good health. Material for sequencing was blood. The chain combines TRBV3-1 with TRBJ1-1; D gene unclear. CDR3 amino acids: CASSQDGPGAFF. CDR3 nucleotides: TGTGCCAGCAGCCAAGATGGGCCGGGAGCTTTCTTT.